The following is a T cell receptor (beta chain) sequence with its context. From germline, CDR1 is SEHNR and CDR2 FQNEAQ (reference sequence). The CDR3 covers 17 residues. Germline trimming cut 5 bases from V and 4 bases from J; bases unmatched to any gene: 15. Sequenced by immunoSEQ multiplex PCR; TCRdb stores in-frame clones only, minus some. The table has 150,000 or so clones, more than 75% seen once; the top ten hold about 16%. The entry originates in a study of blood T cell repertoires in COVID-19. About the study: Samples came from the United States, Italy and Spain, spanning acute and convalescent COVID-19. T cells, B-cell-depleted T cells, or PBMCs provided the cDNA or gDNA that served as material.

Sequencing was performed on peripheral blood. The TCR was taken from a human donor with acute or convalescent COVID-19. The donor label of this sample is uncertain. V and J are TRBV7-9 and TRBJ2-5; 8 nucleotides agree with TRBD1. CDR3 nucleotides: TGTGCCAGCAGCCACCTCCAGGTGGACAGGGCAGCAGAGACCCAGTACTTC. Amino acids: CASSHLQVDRAAETQYF. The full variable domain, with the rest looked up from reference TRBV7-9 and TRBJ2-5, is DTGVSQNPRHKITKRGQNVTFRCDPISEHNRLYWYRQTLGQGPEFLTYFQNEAQLEKSRLLSDRFSAERPKGSFSTLEIQRTEQGDSAMYLCASSHLQVDRAAETQYFGPGTRLLVL.